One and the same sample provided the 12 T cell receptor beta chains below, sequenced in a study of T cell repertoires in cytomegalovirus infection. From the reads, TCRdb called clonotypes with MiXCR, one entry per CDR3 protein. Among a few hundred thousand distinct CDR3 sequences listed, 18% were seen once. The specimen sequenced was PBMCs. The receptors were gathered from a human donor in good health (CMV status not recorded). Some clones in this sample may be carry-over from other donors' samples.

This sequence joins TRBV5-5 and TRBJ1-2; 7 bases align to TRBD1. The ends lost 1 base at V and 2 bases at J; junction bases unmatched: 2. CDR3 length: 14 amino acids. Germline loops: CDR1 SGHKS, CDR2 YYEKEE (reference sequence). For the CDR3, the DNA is TGTGCCAGCAGCTTGTCCAGGGGGAACTATGGCTACACCTTC. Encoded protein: CASSLSRGNYGYTF.

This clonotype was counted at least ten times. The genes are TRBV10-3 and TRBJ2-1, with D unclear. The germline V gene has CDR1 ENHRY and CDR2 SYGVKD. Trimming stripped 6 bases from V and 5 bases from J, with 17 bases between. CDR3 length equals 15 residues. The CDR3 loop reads CAISGGDLINNEQFF. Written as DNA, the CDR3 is TGTGCCATCAGCGGCGGCGATCTGATTAACAATGAGCAGTTCTTC.

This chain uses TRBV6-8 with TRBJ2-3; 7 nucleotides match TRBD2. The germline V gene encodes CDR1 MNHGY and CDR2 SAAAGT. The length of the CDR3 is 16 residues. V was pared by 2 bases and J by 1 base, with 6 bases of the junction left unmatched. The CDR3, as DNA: TGTGCCAGCAGTTACGCGGGAGCAACCGGCACAGATACGCAGTATTTT. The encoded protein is CASSYAGATGTDTQYF.

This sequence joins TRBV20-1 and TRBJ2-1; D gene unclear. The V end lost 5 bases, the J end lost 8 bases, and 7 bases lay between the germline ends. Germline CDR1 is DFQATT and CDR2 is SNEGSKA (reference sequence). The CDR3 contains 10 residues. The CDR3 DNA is TGCAGTGCTGGATACGATGAGCAGTTCTTC. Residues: CSAGYDEQFF.

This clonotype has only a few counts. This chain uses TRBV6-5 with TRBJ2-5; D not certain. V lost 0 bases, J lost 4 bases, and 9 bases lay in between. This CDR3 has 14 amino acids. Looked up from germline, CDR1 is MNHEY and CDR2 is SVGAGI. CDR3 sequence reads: CASSYSLEVETQYF. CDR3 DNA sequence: TGTGCCAGCAGTTACTCTCTAGAAGTAGAGACCCAGTACTTC.

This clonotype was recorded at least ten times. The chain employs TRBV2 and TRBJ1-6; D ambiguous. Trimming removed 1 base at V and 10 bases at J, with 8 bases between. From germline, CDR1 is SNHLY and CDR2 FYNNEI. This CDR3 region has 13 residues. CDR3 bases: TGTGCCAGCAGTGAAGGTTACGGATCACCCCTCCACTTT. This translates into CASSEGYGSPLHF.

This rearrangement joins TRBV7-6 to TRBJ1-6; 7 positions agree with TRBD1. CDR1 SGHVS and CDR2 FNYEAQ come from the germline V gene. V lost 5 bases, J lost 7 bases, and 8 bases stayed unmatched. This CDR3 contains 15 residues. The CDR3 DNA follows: TGTGCCAGCAGCCCCCGACAGGGCCCGAATTCACCCCTCCACTTT. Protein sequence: CASSPRQGPNSPLHF.

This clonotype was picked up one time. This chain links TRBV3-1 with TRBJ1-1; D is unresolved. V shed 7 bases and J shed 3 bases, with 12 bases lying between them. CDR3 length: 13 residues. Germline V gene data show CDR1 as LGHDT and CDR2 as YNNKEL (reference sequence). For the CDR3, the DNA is TGTGCCAGCACGTTGACGGAGGACACTGAAGCTTTCTTT. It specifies CASTLTEDTEAFF.

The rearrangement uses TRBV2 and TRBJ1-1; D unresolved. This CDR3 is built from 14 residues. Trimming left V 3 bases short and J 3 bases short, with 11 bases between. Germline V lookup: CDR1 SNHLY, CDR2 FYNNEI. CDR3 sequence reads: CASSDRELYTEAFF. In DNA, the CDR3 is TGTGCCAGCAGTGATAGGGAGTTATACACTGAAGCTTTCTTT.

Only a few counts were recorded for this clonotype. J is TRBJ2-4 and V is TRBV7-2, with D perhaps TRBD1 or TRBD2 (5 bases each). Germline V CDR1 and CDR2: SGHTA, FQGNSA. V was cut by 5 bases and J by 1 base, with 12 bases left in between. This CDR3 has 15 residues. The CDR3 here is CASSPTGTAKNIQYF. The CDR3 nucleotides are TGTGCCAGCAGCCCGACCGGGACCGCCAAAAACATTCAGTACTTC.

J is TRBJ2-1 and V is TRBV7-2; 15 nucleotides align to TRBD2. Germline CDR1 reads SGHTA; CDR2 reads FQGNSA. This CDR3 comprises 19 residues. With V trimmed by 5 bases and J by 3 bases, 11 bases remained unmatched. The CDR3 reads CASSEPGTSGRRVYNEQFF. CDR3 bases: TGTGCCAGCAGCGAACCCGGGACTAGCGGGAGGCGGGTCTACAATGAGCAGTTCTTC.

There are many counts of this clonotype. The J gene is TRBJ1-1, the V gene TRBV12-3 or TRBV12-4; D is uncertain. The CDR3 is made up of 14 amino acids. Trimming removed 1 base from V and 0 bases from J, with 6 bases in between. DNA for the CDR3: TGTGCCAGCAGTTTAGGCAGTATGAACACTGAAGCTTTCTTT. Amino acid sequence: CASSLGSMNTEAFF.